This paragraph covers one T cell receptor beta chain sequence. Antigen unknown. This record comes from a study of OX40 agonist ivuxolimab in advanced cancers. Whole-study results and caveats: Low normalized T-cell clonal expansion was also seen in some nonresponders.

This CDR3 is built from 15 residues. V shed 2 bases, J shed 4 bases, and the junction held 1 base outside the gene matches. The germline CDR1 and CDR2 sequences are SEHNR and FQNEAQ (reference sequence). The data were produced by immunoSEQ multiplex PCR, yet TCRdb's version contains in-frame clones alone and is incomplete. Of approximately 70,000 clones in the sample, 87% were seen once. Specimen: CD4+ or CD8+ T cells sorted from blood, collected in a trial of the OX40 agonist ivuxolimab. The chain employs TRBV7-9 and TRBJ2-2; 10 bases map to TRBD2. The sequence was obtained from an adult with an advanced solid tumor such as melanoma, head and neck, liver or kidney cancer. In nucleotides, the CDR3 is TGTGCCAGCAGCTTACTAGCGGGGGTCACCGGGGAGCTGTTTTTT. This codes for CASSLLAGVTGELFF.